This note documents a single TCR beta chain sequence. Its matching antigen is unknown. No treatment of any kind had been given to any patient before thyroid surgery. This record belongs to a study of metastatic and nonmetastatic thyroid tumors. Study-level background: Peripheral blood and tumor or nodule samples from malignant and benign thyroid patients were compared.

The CDR3 is 18 residues long. CDR1 and CDR2 from the germline V gene are MNHNS and SASEGT. With 4 bases clipped from V and 9 bases from J, the junction kept 18 bases outside the gene matches. Authors' analysis steps: Using the CDR3 differences seen across clinicopathological groups, the authors built a distant-metastasis classifier for papillary thyroid cancer, which was meant to discriminate distant-metastatic patients. TCRdb re-called the PCR reads via MiXCR. The V and J calls were not made by the authors but by TCRdb's processing. Found here are 15,000 to 20,000 clones, under 25% of them singletons; the top ten hold roughly 10%. General study findings and limits: Malignant tumors reportedly showed significantly higher TCR beta diversity than benign nodules in both blood and tumor.

V gene TRBV6-1 combines with J gene TRBJ2-1, with 10 bases that match TRBD2. The clonotype originates from a male donor with papillary thyroid cancer or a benign thyroid nodule (not recorded which). Some clones in this sample may be carry-over from other donors' samples. Sequencing used tumor tissue. CDR3 protein: CASSGTSGPFLRGSEQFF. The CDR3, as DNA: TGTGCCAGCAGTGGGACTAGCGGTCCTTTCCTCCGCGGAAGTGAGCAGTTCTTC.